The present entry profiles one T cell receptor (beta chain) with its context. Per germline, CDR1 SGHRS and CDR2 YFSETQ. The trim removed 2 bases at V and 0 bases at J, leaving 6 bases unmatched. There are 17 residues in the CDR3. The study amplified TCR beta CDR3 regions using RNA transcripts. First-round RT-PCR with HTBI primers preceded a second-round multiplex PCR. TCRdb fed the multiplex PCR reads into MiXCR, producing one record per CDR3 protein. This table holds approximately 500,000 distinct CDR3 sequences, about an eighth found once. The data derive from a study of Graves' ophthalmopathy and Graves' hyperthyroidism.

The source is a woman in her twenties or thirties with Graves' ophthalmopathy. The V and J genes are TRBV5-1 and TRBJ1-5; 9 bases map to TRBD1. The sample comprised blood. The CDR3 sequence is CASSLGDRANSNQPQHF. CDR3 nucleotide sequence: TGCGCCAGCAGCTTAGGGGACAGGGCGAATAGCAATCAGCCCCAGCATTTT.